This T cell receptor beta chain was profiled in a study of T cell responses to AZD1222 COVID-19 vaccine. This table comes from immunoSEQ multiplex PCR, and its TCRdb copy is limited to in-frame clones, with some not included. The sample yields 110,000 to 150,000 clones, 85% to 90% seen once. General observations from the study: The donor group comprised mostly white British people and more females; the analysis possibly underestimated clonal diversity. The breadth and depth of Spike-specific TCRs increased once two AZD1222 doses had been given. Sampling that yielded the repertoires occurred only after the peak T cell response. Along spike, vaccine-associated CD4 TCRs were found throughout, with dominance at 160-218 and 743-854.

A remark on this clone: What it binds is not known.

Trimming cost V 0 bases and J 0 bases, with 15 bases left between them. The CDR3 covers 17 residues. CDR1 is SGHNT and CDR2 is YYREEE in the germline V gene (reference sequence). The sample in question was peripheral blood, obtained on day 0 of AZD1222 vaccination. The V call is TRBV5-4, the J call TRBJ1-1; D is possibly TRBD1 (5 bases). The sequence came from an adult in good health. The CDR3 nucleotides are TGTGCCAGCAGCTTGGTATGGCCGGGACGGCTGAACACTGAAGCTTTCTTT. Translated: CASSLVWPGRLNTEAFF. The complete variable domain, with remaining parts taken from reference TRBV5-4 and TRBJ1-1, reads ETGVTQSPTHLIKTRGQQVTLRCSSQSGHNTVSWYQQALGQGPQFIFQYYREEENGRGNFPPRFSGLQFPNYSSELNVNALELDDSALYLCASSLVWPGRLNTEAFFGQGTRLTVV.